The source of this T cell receptor (beta chain) is a study of human T cells and chemical hapten exposure. Per germline, CDR1 SQVTM and CDR2 ANQGSEA. V was shortened by 3 bases and J by 5 bases, with 13 bases between the two germline ends. CDR3 size: 13 residues. Each CDR3 protein gets one entry after TCRdb re-called the RACE reads with MiXCR. This sample has approximately 80,000 distinct CDR3 sequences, with roughly 10% found just once. Time point: patch test 2, 6 weeks after DPC sensitization. Treatment defined: therapeutic diphenylcyclopropenone sensitization with weekly scalp DPC. The TCR sequence derives from a woman in her 30s with alopecia areata. Some clones in this sample may be carry-over from other donors' samples. This chain joins TRBV29-1 and TRBJ2-5, with no clear D. Sequences were derived from whole blood, sampled in connection with sensitization to the hapten diphenylcyclopropenone (DPC). The CDR3 spells CSVDLGSVETQYF. The CDR3 DNA is TGCAGCGTTGACCTGGGTTCAGTTGAGACCCAGTACTTC.